These T cell receptor beta chains were read from a single sample in a study of blood T cell repertoires in COVID-19. Produced via immunoSEQ multiplex PCR; TCRdb's table is partial and in-frame only. Of about 59,000 clones in the sample, around 92% were seen once. What was sequenced was peripheral blood. These receptors all stem from a human donor in a cohort sampled during active COVID-19. CDR3s include the opening cysteine and the closing phenylalanine or tryptophan. D genes are given only for firm matches. The size field is filled for only some rows; it gives once, few, many or a size class.

v_call	d_call	j_call	clone_size	cdr3_length	cdr3_aa	cdr3_nt
TRBV7-2	TRBD1	TRBJ2-1	NA	19	CASSTRPGQPGASYNEQFF	TGTGCCAGCAGCACACGCCCGGGACAGCCTGGGGCATCCTACAATGAGCAGTTCTTC
TRBV9	TRBD1	TRBJ2-7	NA	16	CASSVRGDRASYEQYF	TGTGCCAGCAGCGTGAGGGGGGACAGGGCCTCCTACGAGCAGTACTTC
TRBV3-1/TRBV3-2	TRBD2	TRBJ2-3	NA	14	CASSQNREGDTQYF	TGTGCCAGCAGCCAAAATAGGGAGGGCGATACGCAGTATTTT
TRBV18	TRBD2	TRBJ2-7	NA	15	CASSPPSGGAYEQYF	TGTGCCAGCTCACCACCTAGCGGGGGGGCCTACGAGCAGTACTTC
TRBV4-1	NA	TRBJ1-1	NA	12	CASSLELGEAFF	TGCGCCAGCAGCCTTGAACTAGGTGAAGCTTTCTTT
TRBV14	NA	TRBJ2-7	NA	16	CASSQDSGRFYYEQYF	TGTGCCAGCAGCCAAGATTCTGGCAGGTTCTACTACGAGCAGTACTTC
TRBV28	TRBD2	TRBJ2-3	once	18	CASSLLRTSGRPKGAQYF	TGTGCCAGCAGTTTGTTAAGGACTAGCGGGAGGCCCAAGGGGGCGCAGTATTTT
TRBV19	NA	TRBJ2-7	NA	14	CASSIAGAAYEQYF	TGTGCCAGTAGTATAGCAGGGGCGGCCTACGAGCAGTACTTC
TRBV27	TRBD1	TRBJ2-1	NA	17	CASSSPWGTASYNEQFF	TGTGCCAGCAGTTCCCCTTGGGGGACAGCCTCCTACAATGAGCAGTTCTTC
TRBV2	TRBD2	TRBJ2-1	NA	15	CASSVLSSGSDEQFF	TGTGCCAGCAGTGTTTTGTCTAGCGGGAGCGATGAGCAGTTCTTC